This T cell receptor beta chain derives from a study of cytomegalovirus exposure and HLA in healthy donors. For this clone: The antigen is undetermined.

The CDR3 contains 14 residues. The V end lost 0 bases, the J end lost 8 bases, and 14 bases lay between the germline ends. The V gene's germline CDR1 is SQVTM and CDR2 ANQGSEA. The PCR ran on 60 Vbeta and 13 Jbeta primers. Sequencing was performed with immunoSEQ multiplex PCR; in TCRdb, only in-frame clones are kept and a portion is missing. There are about 98,000 clones in the sample; around 68% occur only once, and 1.2% lies in the top ten. Study-wide findings and caveats: No immune exposure information besides CMV serostatus was available. Among TCR beta chains, those listed as cytomegalovirus-associated numbered some 160.

Material: PBMCs. The origin of this receptor is a female donor in good health and CMV-seronegative. V and J are TRBV29-1 and TRBJ2-1; D unclear. CDR3 sequence: CSVEDSPRHDEQFF. The DNA for the CDR3 is TGCAGCGTTGAAGATTCCCCTCGACACGATGAGCAGTTCTTC.